This T cell receptor beta chain was sequenced for a study of T cell repertoires in cytomegalovirus infection. Study information: Recently identified HLA-C-restricted and well-studied HLA-B-restricted CMV epitopes were used. Public TCR beta signatures indicated both CMV infection and matching HLA type.

Turning to this clonotype: Its antigen is not identified.

A single record per CDR3 protein comes from TCRdb applying MiXCR to the reads. The profile shows fewer than 650,000 distinct CDR3 sequences, around two fifths of them singletons. Regarding the study as a whole: Summed public TCR beta family frequency identified CMV carriers bearing the relevant HLA. CMV-specific TCR beta clonotypes restricted by HLA-C dominated the ex vivo response.

This TCR was sampled from a human donor in good health (CMV status not recorded). Some clones in this sample may be carry-over from other donors' samples. The sequences come from cultured PBMCs, collected from culture after CMV antigen stimulation.

The DNA of the CDR3 is TGTGCCAGTAGCCCGATAGTCAGGGGCTTGAACACTGAAGCTTTCTTT. Encoded protein: CASSPIVRGLNTEAFF. The rearrangement joins TRBV19 to TRBJ1-1, with D possibly matching TRBD1 (6 bases). The CDR3 runs 16 residues. V was trimmed by 6 bases and J by 0 bases, leaving 17 bases between them. CDR1 is LNHDA and CDR2 is SQIVND in the germline V gene (reference sequence).